Included here is one T cell receptor (beta chain) sequence, with context. This clone was seen only a few times. Its antigen specificity is not known. Within one base of it there is no much larger clone, and no base qualities were kept. This entry belongs to a study of blood T cell repertoires in COVID-19 (dated by TCRdb to 2018 to 2020). At the level of the whole study: Collaborator samples came from the United States, Italy and Spain and covered acute and convalescent phases of COVID-19. The prospective study material was composed of cDNA or gDNA derived from T cells, B-cell-depleted T cells, or PBMCs. Deeply sampled blood TCRbeta repertoires from subjects exposed to, actively infected with, or recovered from COVID-19 were included in the dataset. A freely available public database, intended as a resource for researchers studying the immune response to SARS-CoV-2, is where the repertoires were released. The samples were drawn from two sources: the first 160 participants of the ongoing ImmuneRACE study, and fewer than 1,500 subjects contributed by 6 global collaborators. The sample metadata nearly always contained a de-identified subject ID, COVID-19 status, age in years and sex. Where available, HLA class I and class II types were obtained from metadata supplied by the sample provider rather than from assay-based typing. What the authors observed across the whole study: The quantity of clinical and demographic metadata differed by source and by participant and was supplied without curation.

TCRbeta CDR3 regions were amplified from genomic DNA using the immunoSEQ Assay, a bias-controlled multiplex PCR. The authors' analysis ran thus. Within the assay, amplification of reference gene primers was used to estimate how many nucleated cells each sample contained. To quantify the absolute abundance of each unique TCRbeta CDR3 rearrangement, sequence reads were collapsed and filtered. For each sample, productive Simpson clonality was calculated as the square root of Simpson's diversity index over productive rearrangements. TCRdb mirrors the immuneACCESS table, restricted to in-frame sequences. Some clones are absent from its copies; in checked studies, under half trace to an unresolved V gene, and the reason for the others is unknown. The V and J calls and the clone size are those of that table, but D and trimming were determined from the DNA. Here the sample has 140,000 to 150,000 clones; about 84% occur a single time. Clones ranked in the top ten supply over 10% of the sample.

Whole blood was collected in K2EDTA tubes by collaborating institutions according to the institutions' own protocols. For TCRbeta analysis, collaborators shipped samples as frozen whole blood, isolated PBMCs, or DNA extracted from either of those sample types. The sequenced sample consisted of peripheral blood. This sequence was found in a man in his 60s with active or convalescent COVID-19.

In nucleotides, the sequence is TGTGCCATCAGTGACAGGGACACTGAAGCTTTCTTT. This translates into CAISDRDTEAFF. The chain links TRBV10-3 with TRBJ1-1; the D gene is perhaps TRBD1, from 5 matching bases. Deletion took 3 bases off V and 3 bases off J, with a span of 5 bases between the germline ends. Looking up the germline V gene yields CDR1 ENHRY and CDR2 SYGVKD. Reading from cysteine to phenylalanine, the CDR3 counts 12 amino acids. Only the CDR3 portion is preserved as DNA: 36 bases, with reading frame beginning at the first base.